This T cell receptor (beta chain) was found in a study of blood T cells in healthy people across ages. With regard to this clonotype: Antigen unknown.

Combining a sample-barcoded 5' primer with a J-beta primer mix, a second PCR ran for 7 to 11 cycles. TCRdb fed the 5' RACE reads into MiXCR, producing one record per CDR3 protein. The table lists approximately 850,000 distinct CDR3 sequences, about three fifths of them singletons. Study-wide results and caveats: Both higher diversity and more naive CD4+ cells marked long-lived donors when set against aged donors.

The clonotype comes from a man aged 25-45 years in good health. Source material: blood.

The CDR3 sequence is CSVTSGGTDTQYF. The CDR3 bases are TGCAGCGTTACTAGCGGGGGGACAGATACGCAGTATTTT. This chain uses TRBV29-1 with TRBJ2-3; 12 bases line up with TRBD2. V gave up 5 bases and J gave up 3 bases; unmatched junction bases: 0. Germline assignment: CDR1 SQVTM and CDR2 ANQGSEA. This CDR3 region has 13 residues.